Each of the 9 T cell receptor beta chains below was sequenced from the same sample in a study of blood T cell repertoires in COVID-19. The repertoire was sequenced with immunoSEQ multiplex PCR; TCRdb's copy has only in-frame clones and lacks some. The repertoire holds 200,000 to 250,000 clones, with 70% to 90% as singletons. Sequenced material: peripheral blood. The receptors were sampled from a human donor in a cohort sampled during active COVID-19.

Of note for this clone: Other DNA sequences from this sample encode an identical CDR3 as well. The CDR3 DNA sequence: TGTGCCAGCAGCTCCCCCCCAGGCACAGATACGCAGTATTTT. This translates into CASSSPPGTDTQYF. This chain uses TRBV7-2 with TRBJ2-3; D unresolved. There are 14 residues in the CDR3. Trimming cost V 4 bases and J 1 base, with 9 bases left between them. The germline gives CDR1 SGHTA, CDR2 FQGNSA. Filled out from reference TRBV7-2 and TRBJ2-3, the complete variable domain reads GAGVSQSPSNKVTEKGKDVELRCDPISGHTALYWYRQSLGQGLEFLIYFQGNSAPDKSGLPSDRFSAERTGGSVSTLTIQRTQQEDSAVYLCASSSPPGTDTQYFGPGTRLTVL.

V gene TRBV6-2 or TRBV6-3 combines with J gene TRBJ2-7, with a possible D match to TRBD1 (6 bases). This CDR3 spans 15 amino acids. Germline CDR1 reads MNHEY; CDR2 reads SVGEGT. The germline V and J ends were trimmed by 0 bases and 1 base, with 10 bases remaining between them. Written as DNA, the CDR3 is TGTGCCAGCAGTTACTCACAGGGACAATCCTACGAGCAGTACTTC. Translating gives CASSYSQGQSYEQYF.

This clone has a single count. This rearrangement joins TRBV7-9 to TRBJ2-7; 7 nucleotides line up with TRBD1. The germline V gene encodes CDR1 SEHNR and CDR2 FQNEAQ (reference sequence). The CDR3 runs to 15 residues. V was pared by 5 bases and J by 7 bases, with 14 bases of the junction left unmatched. CDR3 sequence: CASSTDRELLGEQYF. The CDR3 coding sequence is TGTGCCAGCAGCACTGACAGGGAACTGTTAGGGGAGCAGTACTTC.

The V call is TRBV15, the J call TRBJ1-3, with D perhaps TRBD1 (5 bases). The V gene lost 4 bases and the J gene lost 0 bases, with 10 bases spanning the gap. CDR3 size: 15 residues. Germline V gene lookup returns CDR1 LNHNV and CDR2 YYDKDF (reference sequence). DNA of the CDR3: TGTGCCACCAGCAAGGCCGGGGGCTCTGGAAACACCATATATTTT. It specifies CATSKAGGSGNTIYF.

About this clone: Other DNA sequences from this sample encode an identical CDR3 as well. This sequence joins TRBV2 and TRBJ2-1; 8 bases align to TRBD2. The CDR3 length is 16 residues. V lost 1 base to trimming and J lost 10 bases; unmatched junction nucleotides: 12. Germline lookup yields CDR1 SNHLY and CDR2 FYNNEI. The CDR3, as DNA: TGTGCCAGCAGTGAAGGGCGGGGGGCGGGCGTTAAGGAGCAGTTCTTC. It codes for CASSEGRGAGVKEQFF.

This clone has just one count. The rearrangement links TRBV7-9 to TRBJ2-3, with 9 bases aligning to TRBD2. Germline lookup yields CDR1 SEHNR and CDR2 FQNEAQ (reference sequence). V trimming: 0 bases; J trimming: 3 bases; junction bases outside the gene matches: 4. This CDR3 is built from 16 residues. This CDR3 reads CASSLARGGKTDTQYF. Written as DNA, the CDR3 is TGTGCCAGCAGCTTAGCGCGGGGGGGAAAGACAGATACGCAGTATTTT.

This sequence joins TRBV10-3 and TRBJ1-1, with D maybe TRBD1 (6 bases). Germline V CDR1 and CDR2: ENHRY, SYGVKD. This CDR3 region has 14 residues. V was trimmed by 6 bases and J by 0 bases, leaving 11 bases between them. The DNA for the CDR3 is TGTGCCATCAGAGGACAGAACATGAACACTGAAGCTTTCTTT. Its protein product is CAIRGQNMNTEAFF.

The chain couples TRBV10-3 to TRBJ2-7; 12 positions match TRBD2. CDR1 ENHRY and CDR2 SYGVKD come from the germline V gene. This CDR3 contains 18 residues. V was clipped by 2 bases and J by 1 base; unmatched bases: 9. CDR3 sequence reads: CAISEGLAGGKYSYEQYF. For the CDR3, the DNA is TGTGCCATCAGTGAGGGGCTAGCGGGAGGGAAATATTCCTACGAGCAGTACTTC.

The chain employs TRBV20-1 and TRBJ2-7; the D is unclear. V was clipped by 6 bases and J by 6 bases, with 12 bases between them. CDR1 and CDR2 from the germline V gene are DFQATT and SNEGSKA (reference sequence). This CDR3 has 11 residues. The CDR3 DNA follows: TGCAGTGCCCAGGCCCCCCGCGAGCAGTACTTC. Its protein product is CSAQAPREQYF.